This T cell receptor (beta chain) was recovered during a study of identical twins. TCRdb redid the calling of the 5' RACE reads with MiXCR, one entry per CDR3 protein. The profile shows about 490,000 distinct CDR3 sequences, roughly 15% of them singletons. Details on this clonotype: As yet, its antigen is unknown.

The V segment lost 4 bases and the J segment 2 bases; nucleotides outside the gene matches: 4. The germline V gene encodes CDR1 LGHDT and CDR2 YNNKEL (reference sequence). There are 16 residues in the CDR3. Study-level results: The models systematically underestimated how much out-of-frame TCR alpha was shared in monozygotic twins.

The data were also submitted as part of a second study, on yellow fever vaccine responses in identical twins.

Source material: CD4+ T cells sorted from blood. The clonotype was recovered from a woman in her late teens or twenties in good health. The genes are TRBV3-1 and TRBJ2-3; 12 nucleotides match TRBD2. CDR3 region: CASSLTSGGPTDTQYF. CDR3 nucleotide sequence: TGTGCCAGCAGCCTTACTAGCGGGGGGCCCACAGATACGCAGTATTTT.